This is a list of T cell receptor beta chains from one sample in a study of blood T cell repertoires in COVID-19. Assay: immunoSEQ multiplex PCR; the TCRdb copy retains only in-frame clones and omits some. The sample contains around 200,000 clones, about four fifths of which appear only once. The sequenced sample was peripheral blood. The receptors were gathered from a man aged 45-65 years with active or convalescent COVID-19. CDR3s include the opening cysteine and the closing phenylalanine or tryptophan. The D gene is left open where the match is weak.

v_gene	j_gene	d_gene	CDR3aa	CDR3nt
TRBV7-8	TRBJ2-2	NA	CASSLRTDTNTGELFF	TGTGCCAGCAGCTTAAGGACAGATACGAACACCGGGGAGCTGTTTTTT
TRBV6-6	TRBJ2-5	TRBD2	CASSHQGLSGPKETQYF	TGTGCCAGCAGTCACCAGGGACTAAGCGGGCCTAAAGAGACCCAGTACTTC
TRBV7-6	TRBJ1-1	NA	CASSLEGGTEAFF	TGTGCCAGCAGCTTAGAGGGGGGGACTGAAGCTTTCTTT
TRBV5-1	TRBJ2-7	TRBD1	CASSFSGQGYEQYF	TGCGCCAGCAGCTTCTCGGGACAGGGGTACGAGCAGTACTTC
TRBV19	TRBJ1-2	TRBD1	CASSIARTGGGIGYTF	TGTGCCAGTAGTATAGCTCGGACAGGGGGAGGTATCGGCTACACCTTC
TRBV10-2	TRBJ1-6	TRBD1	CASSRDRESSPLHF	TGCGCCAGCAGTAGGGACAGGGAAAGTTCACCCCTCCACTTT
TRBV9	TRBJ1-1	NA	CASSVAIQGTEAFF	TGTGCCAGCAGCGTAGCGATACAGGGCACTGAAGCTTTCTTT
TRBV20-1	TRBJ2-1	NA	CSASLGAYNEQFF	TGCAGTGCCAGTCTCGGGGCCTACAATGAGCAGTTCTTC
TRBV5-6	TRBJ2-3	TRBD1	CASSLGTGKGTDTQYF	TGTGCCAGCAGCTTGGGGACAGGCAAGGGCACAGATACGCAGTATTTT
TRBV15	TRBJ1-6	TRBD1	CATSRADRGNSPLHF	TGTGCCACCAGCAGAGCCGACAGGGGGAATTCACCCCTCCACTTT
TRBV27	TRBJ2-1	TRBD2	CASSTGTSGSLDEQFF	TGTGCCAGCAGCACCGGGACTAGCGGCTCCCTGGATGAGCAGTTCTTC
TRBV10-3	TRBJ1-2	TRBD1	CAISESYQDRGGYGYTF	TGTGCCATCAGTGAATCTTACCAGGACAGGGGGGGTTATGGCTACACCTTC
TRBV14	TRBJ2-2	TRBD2	CASSPIYLAAANTGELFF	TGTGCCAGCAGCCCCATATACCTAGCGGCCGCCAACACCGGGGAGCTGTTTTTT
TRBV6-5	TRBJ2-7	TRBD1	CASNPRTGGSYEQYF	TGTGCCAGCAACCCGAGGACAGGGGGATCCTACGAGCAGTACTTC
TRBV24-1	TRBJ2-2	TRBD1	CATSDAGGPNTGELFF	TGTGCCACCAGTGATGCAGGGGGCCCGAACACCGGGGAGCTGTTTTTT